This TCR beta chain was sequenced for a study of T cell responses to AZD1222 COVID-19 vaccine. Data came from immunoSEQ multiplex PCR; TCRdb stores just in-frame clones and leaves some out. The data contain fewer than 120,000 clones, under 95% of them singletons. Findings of the study overall: The donor group comprised mostly white British people and more females; the analysis possibly underestimated clonal diversity. Unmutated regions of variants are reportedly targeted by nearly half of spike-specific TCRs. Mapped onto spike, vaccine-associated CD4 TCRs spanned it and were dominant at 160-218 and 743-854.

Regarding this clone: Its antigen is not identified.

The V and J ends lost 0 bases and 8 bases respectively, with 22 bases between them. The germline CDR1 and CDR2 sequences are GTSNPN and SVGIG (reference sequence). The CDR3 runs to 17 residues. The rearrangement links TRBV30 to TRBJ1-4, with D perhaps TRBD1 (5 bases). The receptor was isolated from an adult in good health. The starting material was peripheral blood, obtained on day 0 of AZD1222 vaccination. The CDR3 loop is CAWSVQEGRWGEEKLFF. CDR3 in DNA: TGTGCCTGGAGTGTACAGGAGGGGCGGTGGGGTGAGGAAAAACTGTTTTTT.